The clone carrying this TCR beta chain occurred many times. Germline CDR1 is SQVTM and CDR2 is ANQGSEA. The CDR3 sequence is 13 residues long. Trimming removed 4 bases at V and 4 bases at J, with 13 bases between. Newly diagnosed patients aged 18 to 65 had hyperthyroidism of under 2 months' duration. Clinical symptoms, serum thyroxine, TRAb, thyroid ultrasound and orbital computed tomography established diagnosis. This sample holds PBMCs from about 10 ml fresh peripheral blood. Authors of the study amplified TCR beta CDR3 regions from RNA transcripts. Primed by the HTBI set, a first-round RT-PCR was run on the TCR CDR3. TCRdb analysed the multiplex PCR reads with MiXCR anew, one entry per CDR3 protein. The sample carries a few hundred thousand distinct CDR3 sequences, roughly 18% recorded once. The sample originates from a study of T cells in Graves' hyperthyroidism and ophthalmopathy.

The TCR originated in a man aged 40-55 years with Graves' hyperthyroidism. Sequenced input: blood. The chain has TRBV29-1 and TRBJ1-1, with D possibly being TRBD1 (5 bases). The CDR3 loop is CSVADTGLTEAFF. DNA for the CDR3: TGCAGCGTTGCCGACACAGGACTCACTGAAGCTTTCTTT.